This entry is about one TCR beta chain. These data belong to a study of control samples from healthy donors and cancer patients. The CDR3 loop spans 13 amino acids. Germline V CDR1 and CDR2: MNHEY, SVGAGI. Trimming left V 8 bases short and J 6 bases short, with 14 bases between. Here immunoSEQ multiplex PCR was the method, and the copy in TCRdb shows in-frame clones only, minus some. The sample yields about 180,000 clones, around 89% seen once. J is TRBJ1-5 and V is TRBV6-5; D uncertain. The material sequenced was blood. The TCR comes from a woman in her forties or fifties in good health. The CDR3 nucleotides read TGTGCCAGCGGACCGGGAAGTTCTCAGCCCCAGCATTTT. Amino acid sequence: CASGPGSSQPQHF.